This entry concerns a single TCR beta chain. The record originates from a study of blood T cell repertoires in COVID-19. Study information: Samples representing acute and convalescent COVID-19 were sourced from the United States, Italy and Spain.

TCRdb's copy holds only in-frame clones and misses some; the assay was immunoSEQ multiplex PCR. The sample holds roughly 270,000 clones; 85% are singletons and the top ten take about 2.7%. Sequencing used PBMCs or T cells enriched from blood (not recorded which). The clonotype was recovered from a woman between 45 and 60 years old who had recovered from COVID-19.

The CDR3 DNA sequence: TGTGCCAGCAGCGTAGAGTCAGGGGGCGGGAATGAGCAGTTCTTC. Its translation: CASSVESGGGNEQFF. The chain has TRBV9 and TRBJ2-1; 8 bases are shared with TRBD1. Per the germline V gene, CDR1 is SGDLS and CDR2 is YYNGEE. With 0 bases clipped from V and 7 bases from J, the junction kept 6 bases outside the gene matches. The CDR3 loop spans 15 amino acids.